This T cell receptor beta chain was profiled in a study of blood T cell repertoires in COVID-19. Recovery among Cohort 3 donors was established by two negative PCRs, clearance, or symptom resolution. Sequencing was performed with immunoSEQ multiplex PCR; in TCRdb, only in-frame clones are kept and a portion is missing. The table includes around 150,000 clones, about 88% detected once. The source of this sequence is a man aged 50-60 years who had recovered from COVID-19. Sequencing was performed on PBMCs or T cells enriched from blood (not recorded which).

The CDR3, as DNA: TGTGCCAGCAGCACCCTCGGGAGCAATCAGCCCCAGCATTTT. Amino acids: CASSTLGSNQPQHF. The chain uses TRBV6-5 and TRBJ1-5; D not certain. V lost 6 bases to trimming and J lost 1 base, with 10 bases between them. Germline V gene sequence: CDR1 MNHEY, CDR2 SVGAGI. CDR3 length: 14 residues.